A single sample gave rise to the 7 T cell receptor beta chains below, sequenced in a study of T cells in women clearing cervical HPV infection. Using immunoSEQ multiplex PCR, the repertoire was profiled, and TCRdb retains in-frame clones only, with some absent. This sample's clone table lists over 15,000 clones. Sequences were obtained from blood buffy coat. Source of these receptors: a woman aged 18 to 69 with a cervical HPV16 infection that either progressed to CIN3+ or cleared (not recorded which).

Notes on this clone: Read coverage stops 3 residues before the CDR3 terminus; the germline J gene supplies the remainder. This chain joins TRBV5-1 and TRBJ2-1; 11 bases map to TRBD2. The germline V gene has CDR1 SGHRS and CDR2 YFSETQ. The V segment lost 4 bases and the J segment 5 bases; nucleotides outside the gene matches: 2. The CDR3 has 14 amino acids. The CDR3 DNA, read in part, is TGCGCCAGCAGCCTGACTAGCGGGGACAATGAG. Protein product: CASSLTSGDNE. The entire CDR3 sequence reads CASSLTSGDNEQFF.

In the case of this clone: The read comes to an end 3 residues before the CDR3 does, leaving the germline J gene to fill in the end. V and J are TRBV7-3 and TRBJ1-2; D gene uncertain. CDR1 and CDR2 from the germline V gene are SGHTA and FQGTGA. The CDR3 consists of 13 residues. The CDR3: CASSRDGTDTYTF. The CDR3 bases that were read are TGTGCCAGCAGTCGTGACGGCACAGATACC.

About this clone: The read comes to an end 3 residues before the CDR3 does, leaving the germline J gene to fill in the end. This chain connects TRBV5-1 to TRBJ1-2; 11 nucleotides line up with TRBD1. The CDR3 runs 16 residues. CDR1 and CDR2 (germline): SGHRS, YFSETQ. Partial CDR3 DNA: TGCGCCAGCAGCGAAGGACAGGGGGCTGTAACAGATACC. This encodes CASSEGQGAVTDT. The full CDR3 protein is CASSEGQGAVTDTYTF.

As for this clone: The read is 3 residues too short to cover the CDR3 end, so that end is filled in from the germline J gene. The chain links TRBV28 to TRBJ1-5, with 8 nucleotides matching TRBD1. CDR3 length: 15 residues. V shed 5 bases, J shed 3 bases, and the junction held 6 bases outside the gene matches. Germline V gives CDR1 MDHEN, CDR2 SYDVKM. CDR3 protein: CASSIPGGSNQPQHF. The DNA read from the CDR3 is TGTGCCAGCAGTATCCCAGGGGGCTCCAATCAGCCC.

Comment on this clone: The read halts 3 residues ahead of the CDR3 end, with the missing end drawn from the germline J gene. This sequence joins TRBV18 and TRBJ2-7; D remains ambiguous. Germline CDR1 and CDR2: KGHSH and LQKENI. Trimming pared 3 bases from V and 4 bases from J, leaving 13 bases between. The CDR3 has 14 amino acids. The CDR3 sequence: CASSPTSEGYEQYF. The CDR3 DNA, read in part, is TGTGCCAGCTCACCGACTTCCGAAGGTTACGAG.

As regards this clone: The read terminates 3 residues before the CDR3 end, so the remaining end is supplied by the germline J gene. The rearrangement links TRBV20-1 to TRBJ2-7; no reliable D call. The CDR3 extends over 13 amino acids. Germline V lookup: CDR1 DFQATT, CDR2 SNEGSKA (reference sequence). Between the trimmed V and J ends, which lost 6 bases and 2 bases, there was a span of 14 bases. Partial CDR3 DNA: TGCAGTGCCCCCCGCCCCGGTACCTACGAG. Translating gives CSAPRPGTYE. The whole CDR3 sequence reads CSAPRPGTYEQYF.

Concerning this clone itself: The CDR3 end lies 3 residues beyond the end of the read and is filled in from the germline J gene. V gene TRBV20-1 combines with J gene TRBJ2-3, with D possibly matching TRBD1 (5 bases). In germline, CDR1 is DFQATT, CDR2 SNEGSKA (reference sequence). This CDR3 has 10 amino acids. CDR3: CSAGEETQYF. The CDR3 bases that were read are TGCAGTGCAGGGGAAGAGACG.